This TCR beta chain was observed in a study of OX40 agonist ivuxolimab in advanced cancers. Whole-study context: Partial responses, seen in three patients, involved one hepatocellular carcinoma and two cutaneous melanomas.

Any history of autoimmune disease or systemic immunosuppression disqualified patients. Blood sampling was done at baseline, cycle 4 day 1, and cycle 7 day 1. TCRdb's copy holds only in-frame clones and misses some; the assay was immunoSEQ multiplex PCR. Of tens of thousands of clones in the sample, around 87% were seen once. To note about this clone: Its antigen is unidentified.

Germline values: CDR1 LNHDA, CDR2 SQIVND (reference sequence). V lost 7 bases and J lost 7; bases outside the gene matches: 9. This CDR3 has 14 amino acids. Study conclusions and caveats: Patients who responded partially at 0.1-3.0 mg/kg showed clonal expansion ranking among the lowest.

Sequences were derived from CD4+ or CD8+ T cells sorted from blood, sampled in a trial of the OX40 agonist ivuxolimab. This chain connects TRBV19 to TRBJ1-1, with TRBD1 matching over 10 bases. The sequence derives from an adult with an advanced solid tumor such as melanoma, head and neck, liver or kidney cancer. The CDR3 nucleotides are TGTGCCAGTAAGGAGACAGGGGGCGTCAATGAAGCTTTCTTT. Amino acid sequence: CASKETGGVNEAFF.